This TCR beta chain was sequenced for a study of T cell repertoires in cytomegalovirus infection. Study-level background: The public TCR beta signatures pointed to both CMV infection and matching HLA type.

This clonotype was counted ten times or more. The V and J ends lost 3 bases and 0 bases respectively, with 21 bases between them. In germline, CDR1 is LNHDA, CDR2 SQIVND (reference sequence). The CDR3 is made up of 19 amino acids. Using its own MiXCR run on the reads, TCRdb lists one record per CDR3 protein. The sample shows 290,000 or so distinct CDR3 sequences, approximately 8.9% of them seen only once. Sequences were obtained from PBMCs. The receptor was isolated from a human donor in good health (CMV status not recorded). Some clones in this sample may be carry-over from other donors' samples. The chain uses TRBV19 and TRBJ1-5, with D perhaps TRBD1 (5 bases). CDR3 residues: CASSIRGRTGAYSNQPQHF. The CDR3, as DNA: TGTGCCAGTAGTATTCGCGGGAGGACCGGGGCCTATAGCAATCAGCCCCAGCATTTT.